One and the same sample provided the 21 T cell receptor beta chains below, sequenced in a study of T-cell reconstitution after alpha-beta-depleted transplantation in children. Using unique molecular identifiers, the investigators prepared the TCRbeta library. Each CDR3 protein gets one entry after TCRdb re-called the PCR reads with MiXCR. The profile shows 750,000 to 950,000 distinct CDR3 sequences, around 15% of them singletons. The source was PBMCs, mostly from graft donor cells, collected 360 days after TCRalphabeta/CD19-depleted stem cell transplant. The receptors derive from a male patient under 18 who had a stem cell transplant for acute lymphoblastic leukemia, so the T cells may come from the graft donor.

The V gene is TRBV5-1, the J gene TRBJ2-7; no definite D call. This CDR3 has 12 residues. The germline V gene has CDR1 SGHRS and CDR2 YFSETQ. Deletions cut 3 bases from V and 5 bases from J, with 9 bases between. The CDR3 is CASSSTLNEQYF. CDR3 DNA sequence: TGCGCCAGCAGCTCGACACTTAACGAGCAGTACTTC.

This chain connects TRBV27 to TRBJ2-5; TRBD2 might be the D (5 bases). The germline V gene has CDR1 MNHEY and CDR2 SMNVEV (reference sequence). Between the trimmed V and J ends, which lost 3 bases and 5 bases, there was a span of 13 bases. This CDR3 contains 14 residues. The CDR3 nucleotides are TGTGCCAGCAGTTTGGCCCTTCAGCGGGAGACCCAGTACTTC. Translated: CASSLALQRETQYF.

The chain carries TRBV27 and TRBJ2-7, with TRBD2 matching 9 bases. The J segment lost 3 bases and the V segment lost 3 bases, leaving 6 bases of the junction unmatched. This CDR3 has 15 residues. The germline CDR1 and CDR2 sequences are MNHEY and SMNVEV (reference sequence). The DNA of the CDR3 is TGTGCCAGCAGTTTGGTAGCTAGCGGGATCTACGAGCAGTACTTC. Its protein product is CASSLVASGIYEQYF.

This clonotype showed up just a few times. This chain joins TRBV19 and TRBJ2-7, with D unclear. V lost 3 bases and J 2 bases, leaving 14 bases between the germline ends. This CDR3 has 15 residues. The germline V gene has CDR1 LNHDA and CDR2 SQIVND (reference sequence). CDR3 DNA: TGTGCCAGTAGTATCCGACTCGATTTCACCTACGAGCAGTACTTC. Its translation is CASSIRLDFTYEQYF. Together with reference TRBV19 and TRBJ2-7, the CDR3 gives the full variable domain: DGGITQSPKYLFRKEGQNVTLSCEQNLNHDAMYWYRQDPGQGLRLIYYSQIVNDFQKGDIAEGYSVSREKKESFPLTVTSAQKNPTAFYLCASSIRLDFTYEQYFGPGTRLTVT.

This CDR3 reads CASSPNGPIQFF. Written as DNA, the CDR3 is TGTGCCAGCAGCCCCAATGGCCCTATCCAGTTCTTC. V gene TRBV7-9 combines with J gene TRBJ2-1; no reliable D call. This CDR3 contains 12 residues. V lost 5 bases, J lost 13 bases, and 15 bases lay in between. Germline V CDR1 and CDR2: SEHNR, FQNEAQ (reference sequence). Looking up the rest from reference TRBV7-9 and TRBJ2-1 gives the full variable domain: DTGVSQNPRHKITKRGQNVTFRCDPISEHNRLYWYRQTLGQGPEFLTYFQNEAQLEKSRLLSDRFSAERPKGSFSTLEIQRTEQGDSAMYLCASSPNGPIQFFGPGTRLTVL.

The V gene is TRBV5-1, the J gene TRBJ1-2; weak D call: TRBD1 (5 bases). This CDR3 spans 16 amino acids. Trimming stripped 5 bases from V and 4 bases from J, with 21 bases between. Germline CDR1 and CDR2: SGHRS and YFSETQ. This chain's CDR3 is CASSPSSTDTGYGYTF. As DNA, the CDR3 is TGCGCCAGCAGTCCGAGCTCTACGGACACCGGCTATGGCTACACCTTC.

The chain links TRBV24-1 to TRBJ2-3, with 9 bases that match TRBD2. This CDR3 has 18 residues. CDR1 and CDR2 (germline): KGHDR, SFDVKD. V was pared by 0 bases and J by 0 bases, with 6 bases of the junction left unmatched. The CDR3 coding sequence is TGTGCCACCAGTGATTTGCCCGCTAGCGGGACTAGCACAGATACGCAGTATTTT. Translating it yields CATSDLPASGTSTDTQYF.

This clonotype has more than one count but fewer than ten. The CDR3 is CASSLEGLAEITYEQYF. The CDR3 DNA is TGCGCCAGCAGCTTGGAGGGACTAGCGGAAATTACCTACGAGCAGTACTTC. The chain combines TRBV5-1 with TRBJ2-7; TRBD2 aligns across 11 bases. Germline CDR1 SGHRS, CDR2 YFSETQ. The V and J ends lost 0 bases and 2 bases, in that order; junction bases with no gene match: 7. This CDR3 has 17 amino acids. The full variable domain, rest sourced from reference TRBV5-1 and TRBJ2-7, is KAGVTQTPRYLIKTRGQQVTLSCSPISGHRSVSWYQQTPGQGLQFLFEYFSETQRNKGNFPGRFSGRQFSNSRSEMNVSTLELGDSALYLCASSLEGLAEITYEQYFGPGTRLTVT.

This clonotype was detected ten times or more. Here the CDR3 reads CSVEDQQGYEQYF. The CDR3 DNA is TGCAGCGTTGAAGATCAACAGGGCTACGAGCAGTACTTC. The rearrangement uses TRBV29-1 and TRBJ2-7; perhaps TRBD1 as D (6 bases). CDR3 length: 13 residues. V was trimmed by 0 bases and J by 3 bases, leaving 9 bases between them. CDR1 is SQVTM, CDR2 ANQGSEA, per germline.

This sequence joins TRBV18 and TRBJ2-3, with D possibly being TRBD2 (6 bases). Looked up from germline, CDR1 is KGHSH and CDR2 is LQKENI. The CDR3 has 14 amino acids. V shed 3 bases and J shed 8 bases, with 15 bases lying between them. CDR3 loop: CASSPRDSPSTQYF. DNA for the CDR3: TGTGCCAGCTCACCGCGGGACTCCCCCTCTACGCAGTATTTT.

This rearrangement joins TRBV19 to TRBJ2-7, with TRBD2 matching 11 bases. Germline V CDR1 and CDR2: LNHDA, SQIVND (reference sequence). The CDR3 length is 15 residues. V shed 5 bases and J 3 bases; nucleotides not matched to a gene: 6. CDR3 amino acids: CASSSLAGALYEQYF. CDR3 bases: TGTGCCAGTAGTTCACTAGCGGGAGCCCTCTACGAGCAGTACTTC.

J is TRBJ1-2 and V is TRBV4-1; TRBD1 might be the D (5 bases). V lost 1 base, J lost 1 base, and 25 bases lay in between. This CDR3 region has 20 residues. CDR1 is MGHRA and CDR2 is YSYEKL in the germline V gene. The DNA of the CDR3 is TGCGCCAGCAGCCAAGTTTTCCAGCGACAGCGCGAAACTCGTAACTATGGCTACACCTTC. Its translation: CASSQVFQRQRETRNYGYTF.

There are many counts of this clonotype. The chain joins TRBV14 to TRBJ2-3, with D unclear. The CDR3 extends over 12 amino acids. Trimming stripped 1 base from V and 4 bases from J, with 3 bases between. Per the germline V gene, CDR1 is SGHDN and CDR2 is FVKESK. Here the CDR3 DNA reads TGTGCCAGCAGCCAAGTTCCAGATACGCAGTATTTT. As protein: CASSQVPDTQYF.

In this sample, this clonotype turned up a few times. The rearrangement links TRBV20-1 to TRBJ2-3, with D uncertain. The CDR3 covers 16 residues. Trimming cost V 1 base and J 4 bases, with 18 bases left between them. CDR1 and CDR2 from the germline V gene are DFQATT and SNEGSKA (reference sequence). The CDR3 sequence: CSARGPPPGHADTQYF. Here the CDR3 DNA reads TGCAGTGCTAGAGGCCCCCCCCCGGGTCACGCAGATACGCAGTATTTT.

The chain links TRBV7-3 to TRBJ1-1; no clear D gene. Trimming took off 5 bases at V and 4 bases at J, with 14 bases between the two ends. The CDR3 loop spans 14 amino acids. Per the germline V gene, CDR1 is SGHTA and CDR2 is FQGTGA. CDR3 protein: CASSPAGSGTEAFF. The CDR3 DNA reads as TGTGCCAGCAGCCCAGCGGGGTCGGGCACTGAAGCTTTCTTT.

This clonotype was seen many times. The chain employs TRBV12-3 or TRBV12-4 and TRBJ2-1, with TRBD1 matching 9 bases. The CDR3 is made up of 14 amino acids. V was pared by 8 bases and J by 3 bases, with 5 bases of the junction left unmatched. CDR3 coding DNA: TGTGCCAGCGGACAGGGGTTTATCTACAATGAGCAGTTCTTC. As protein: CASGQGFIYNEQFF.

There are a few counts of this clonotype. V is TRBV4-1 and J is TRBJ1-2, with 12 bases that match TRBD1. CDR3 length: 17 residues. V shed 4 bases and J 8 bases; nucleotides not matched to a gene: 14. From germline, CDR1 is MGHRA and CDR2 YSYEKL. The CDR3 spells CASSLEREGQGASGYTF. CDR3 DNA: TGCGCCAGCAGCCTCGAAAGGGAGGGACAGGGGGCATCCGGCTACACCTTC.

This clonotype has only a few counts. The CDR3 nucleotides read TGTGCCAGCAGCCAAGCAAGACTAGCCCATGAGCAGTTCTTC. It codes for CASSQARLAHEQFF. The V and J genes are TRBV4-2 and TRBJ2-1, with 7 bases aligning to TRBD2. Unmatched junction bases numbered 5, after V lost 1 base and J lost 8 bases. The CDR3 is made up of 14 amino acids. Germline CDR1 is LGHNA and CDR2 is YNFKEQ.

V gene TRBV19 combines with J gene TRBJ2-2, with 7 bases identical to TRBD2. This CDR3 has 16 residues. Losses at the gene ends were 3 bases for V and 1 base for J; bases not matched to a gene: 5. CDR1 is LNHDA and CDR2 is SQIVND in the germline V gene (reference sequence). The CDR3 DNA reads TGTGCCAGTAGTATCAGGACGGGAGGGAACACCGGGGAGCTGTTTTTT. Translating gives CASSIRTGGNTGELFF.

This clonotype was seen repeatedly, ten times or more. The chain links TRBV12-3 or TRBV12-4 to TRBJ2-3; TRBD2 agrees at 8 bases. The CDR3 is made up of 13 amino acids. The V segment lost 3 bases and the J segment 5 bases; nucleotides outside the gene matches: 1. The CDR3 loop is CASSLLAGDTQYF. CDR3 in DNA: TGTGCCAGCAGTTTGCTAGCGGGAGATACGCAGTATTTT.

The rearrangement joins TRBV7-8 to TRBJ2-5, with TRBD2 matching over 7 bases. The CDR3 contains 14 residues. The junction had 5 bases not matched to a gene; V was cut back by 5 bases and J by 2 bases. Germline CDR1 is SGHVS and CDR2 is FQNEAQ. CDR3 sequence (DNA): TGTGCCAGCAGCCTTACTAGCGTACAAGAGACCCAGTACTTC. This translates into CASSLTSVQETQYF.